These T cell receptor beta chains were read from a single sample in a study of blood T cell repertoires in COVID-19. Only in-frame clones appear in the TCRdb table, and some are missing; sequencing was by immunoSEQ multiplex PCR. Of roughly 200,000 clones listed, approximately 79% are singletons. The sample consisted of PBMCs or T cells enriched from blood (not recorded which). The receptor source for this set is a woman aged 55-69 years with acute COVID-19. Both conserved end residues are part of each CDR3. A D gene is named only where the DNA matches it firmly. Clone size appears in some rows only: once, few, many, or a class for an expanded clone.

v_gene	j_gene	abundance	d_gene	CDR3nt	CDR3aa
TRBV7-9	TRBJ2-1	NA	NA	TGTGCCAGCAGCTTGGTATCCCCGGTTGCTGAGCAGTTCTTC	CASSLVSPVAEQFF
TRBV5-1	TRBJ2-7	NA	NA	TGCGCCAGCAGTACCAGCGGGCCACCATACGAGCAGTACTTC	CASSTSGPPYEQYF
TRBV4-3	TRBJ2-5	NA	TRBD2	TGCGCCCGGCCTCGGGGGGGGCCAAACCAAGAGACCCAGTACTTC	CARPRGGPNQETQYF
TRBV5-5	TRBJ2-3	NA	NA	TGTGCCAGCAGCTTGGAGGGGATGGGCGCAGATACGCAGTATTTT	CASSLEGMGADTQYF
TRBV9	TRBJ2-5	NA	TRBD2	TGTGCCAGCAGCGTAGGGACTAGCGGGAGCCTAGAGACCCAGTACTTC	CASSVGTSGSLETQYF
TRBV12-3/TRBV12-4	TRBJ1-1	NA	NA	TGTGCCAGCAGTCTAGAGCAGGTCACTGAAGCTTTCTTT	CASSLEQVTEAFF
TRBV18	TRBJ1-2	once	NA	TGTGCCAGCTCACCGACAGAAGGCTACACCTTC	CASSPTEGYTF
TRBV7-2	TRBJ2-3	NA	NA	TGTGCCAGCAGCTGGTCTACCACCCGCACAGATACGCAGTATTTT	CASSWSTTRTDTQYF
TRBV28	TRBJ1-2	NA	NA	TGTGCCAGCAGGGCCCTCTCTTTATGGCTGAGCTACACCTTC	CASRALSLWLSYTF
TRBV9	TRBJ2-2	NA	NA	TGTGCCAGCACCATGAGGTCGGACACCGGGGAGCTGTTTTTT	CASTMRSDTGELFF
TRBV9	TRBJ2-7	NA	TRBD1	TGTGCCAGCAGCCGACAGGGGGGGACAGGGGTTGGCGAGCAGTACTTC	CASSRQGGTGVGEQYF
TRBV2	TRBJ1-2	many	TRBD1	TGTGCCAGCAGTATAGGGGACAGGGCTAGTGGCTACACCTTC	CASSIGDRASGYTF
TRBV24-1	TRBJ2-1	NA	NA	TGTGCCACCAGTGACACCCATAGCGAGGGAGGACCCTACAATGAGCAGTTCTTC	CATSDTHSEGGPYNEQFF
TRBV4-3	TRBJ1-5	NA	NA	TGCGCCAGCAGCCAAGCGCCGGGTCAGCCCCAGCATTTT	CASSQAPGQPQHF
TRBV7-4	TRBJ1-5	NA	NA	TGTGCCAGCAGTCCCGGGGGGCCCCAGCATTTT	CASSPGGPQHF